This record covers a single T cell receptor (beta chain). The CDR3 is 16 residues long. Germline CDR1 SEHNR, CDR2 FQNEAQ (reference sequence). Trimming cost V 4 bases and J 4 bases, with 16 bases left between them. The record originates from a study of blood T cell repertoires in COVID-19. The method was immunoSEQ multiplex PCR; TCRdb's version includes in-frame clones alone and lacks a portion of them. Here the sample spans some 150,000 clones, roughly nine tenths being singletons. This sequence joins TRBV7-9 and TRBJ1-4, with D possibly TRBD1 on 5 matching bases. The sample comprised peripheral blood. This TCR was recovered from a woman in her sixties or seventies with acute or convalescent COVID-19. CDR3 in DNA: TGTGCCAGCAGCTCAACCTTGACAGAGCTTAATGAAAAACTGTTTTTT. Translated, it gives CASSSTLTELNEKLFF.